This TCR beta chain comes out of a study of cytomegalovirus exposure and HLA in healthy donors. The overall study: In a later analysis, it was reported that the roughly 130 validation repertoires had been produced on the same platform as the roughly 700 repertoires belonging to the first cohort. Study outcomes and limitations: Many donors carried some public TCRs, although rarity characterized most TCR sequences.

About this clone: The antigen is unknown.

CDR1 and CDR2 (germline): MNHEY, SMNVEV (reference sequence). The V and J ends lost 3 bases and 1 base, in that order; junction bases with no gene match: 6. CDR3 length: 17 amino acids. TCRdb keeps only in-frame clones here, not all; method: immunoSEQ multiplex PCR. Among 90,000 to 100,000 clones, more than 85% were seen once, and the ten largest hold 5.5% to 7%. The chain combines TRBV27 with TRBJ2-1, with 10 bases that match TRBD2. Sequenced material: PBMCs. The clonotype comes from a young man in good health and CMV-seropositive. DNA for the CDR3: TGTGCCAGCAGTTTTTTACTAGCGGGGCAATCCTACAATGAGCAGTTCTTC. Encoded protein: CASSFLLAGQSYNEQFF.